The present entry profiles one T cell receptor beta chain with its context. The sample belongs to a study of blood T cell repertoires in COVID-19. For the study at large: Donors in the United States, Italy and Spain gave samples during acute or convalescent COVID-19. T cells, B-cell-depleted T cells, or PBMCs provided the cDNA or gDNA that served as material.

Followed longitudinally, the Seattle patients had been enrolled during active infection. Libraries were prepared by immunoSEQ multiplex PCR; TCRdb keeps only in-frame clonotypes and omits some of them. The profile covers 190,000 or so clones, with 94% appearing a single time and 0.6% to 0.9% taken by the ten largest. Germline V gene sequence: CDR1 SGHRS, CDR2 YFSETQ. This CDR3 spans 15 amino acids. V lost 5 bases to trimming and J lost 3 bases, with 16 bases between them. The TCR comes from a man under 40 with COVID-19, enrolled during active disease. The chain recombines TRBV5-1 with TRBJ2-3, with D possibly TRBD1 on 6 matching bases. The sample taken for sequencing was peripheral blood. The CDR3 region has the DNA TGCGCCAGCAGATTCCGGACAGAAGGGACAGATACGCAGTATTTT. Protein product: CASRFRTEGTDTQYF. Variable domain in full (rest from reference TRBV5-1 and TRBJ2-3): KAGVTQTPRYLIKTRGQQVTLSCSPISGHRSVSWYQQTPGQGLQFLFEYFSETQRNKGNFPGRFSGRQFSNSRSEMNVSTLELGDSALYLCASRFRTEGTDTQYFGPGTRLTVL.